Listed below are T cell receptor beta chains from one sample, sequenced in a study of shared clonotypes between healthy human individuals. Some clones are missing from TCRdb's copy, which holds only in-frame ones; the method was immunoSEQ multiplex PCR. The data show roughly 700,000 clones, with roughly 70% seen just once and more than 1.5% held by the top ten. Input material: memory CD4+ T cells sorted from blood. Receptor source: a woman under 40 in good health. CDR3s include the opening cysteine and the closing phenylalanine or tryptophan.

cdr3_aa,j_call,v_call
CASSLSSYNEQFF,TRBJ2-1,TRBV28
CASSFPLGTGASNYGYTF,TRBJ1-2,TRBV28
CASSLWAGQRVEQYF,TRBJ2-7,TRBV28
CATSRERSKADEQFF,TRBJ2-1,TRBV15
CASSFFVPEAFF,TRBJ1-1,TRBV7-2
CASSISSDPSLTQYF,TRBJ2-3,TRBV19
CASSESGTGGPDTQYF,TRBJ2-3,TRBV2
CASRTSGMNTGELFF,TRBJ2-2,TRBV19
CASSEKYEQYF,TRBJ2-7,TRBV25-1
CASSLAETQYF,TRBJ2-5,TRBV7-3
CASSTDRYNEQFF,TRBJ2-1,TRBV6-6
CASSAPGFYGYTF,TRBJ1-2,TRBV27